What follows are 19 T cell receptor beta chains derived from one specimen sequenced in a study of cytomegalovirus exposure and HLA in healthy donors. In the PCR, 60 Vbeta and 13 Jbeta primers were used. Some clones are missing from TCRdb's copy, which holds only in-frame ones; the method was immunoSEQ multiplex PCR. Among about 95,000 clones listed, around 70% were seen once. The source material was PBMCs. The receptor set was obtained from a woman in her forties or fifties in good health and CMV-seropositive.

In this sample, this clone turned up a few times. The chain links TRBV5-5 to TRBJ2-5, with D unclear. V was trimmed by 6 bases and J by 3 bases, leaving 15 bases between them. This CDR3 spans 14 amino acids. Germline-derived CDR1 and CDR2 are SGHKS and YYEKEE (reference sequence). CDR3 amino acids: CASTIVAREETQYF. In DNA, the CDR3 is TGTGCCAGCACCATCGTGGCTAGAGAAGAGACCCAGTACTTC.

The V call is TRBV29-1, the J call TRBJ2-5, with TRBD1 matching over 9 bases. The CDR3 is 14 amino acids. CDR1 SQVTM and CDR2 ANQGSEA come from the germline V gene. Unmatched junction bases numbered 15, after V lost 7 bases and J lost 9 bases. The CDR3 region has the DNA TGCAGCGCCGAAAGGGGGACAGGGTTGATGGCCCAGTACTTC. Protein: CSAERGTGLMAQYF.

J is TRBJ1-2 and V is TRBV28; D remains unclear. Trimming left V 2 bases short and J 2 bases short, with 9 bases between. The CDR3 covers 14 residues. Germline V gives CDR1 MDHEN, CDR2 SYDVKM. In nucleotides, the CDR3 is TGTGCCAGCAGTTTACTGCGGGGAAACTATGGCTACACCTTC. It is translated as CASSLLRGNYGYTF.

V is TRBV2 and J is TRBJ1-2; D uncertain. Germline V CDR1 and CDR2: SNHLY, FYNNEI. This CDR3 contains 12 residues. V lost 7 bases and J 5 bases, leaving 11 bases between the germline ends. Here the CDR3 DNA reads TGTGCCAGCACAGAGATCGGGTATGGCTACACCTTC. Amino acids: CASTEIGYGYTF. Combining the CDR3 with reference TRBV2 and TRBJ1-2 gives the whole variable domain EPEVTQTPSHQVTQMGQEVILRCVPISNHLYFYWYRQILGQKVEFLVSFYNNEISEKSEIFDDQFSVERPDGSNFTLKIRSTKLEDSAMYFCASTEIGYGYTFGSGTRLTVV.

The rearrangement uses TRBV7-2 and TRBJ2-7; D remains unclear. Trimming took 4 bases from V and 2 from J, leaving 3 bases between them. CDR1 is SGHTA, CDR2 FQGNSA, per germline. The CDR3 has 11 amino acids. The CDR3 reads CASSSPYEQYF. The CDR3 coding sequence is TGTGCCAGCAGCTCTCCCTACGAGCAGTACTTC.

Comments on this clone: Other DNA sequences within the sample encode an identical CDR3. The V and J genes are TRBV5-1 and TRBJ2-3, with TRBD1 as a possible D gene (5 bases). Germline V lookup: CDR1 SGHRS, CDR2 YFSETQ. The CDR3 contains 14 residues. Trimming took 0 bases from V and 2 from J, leaving 7 bases between them. CDR3 DNA sequence: TGCGCCAGCAGCTTGGGACAGTCCACAGATACGCAGTATTTT. It encodes CASSLGQSTDTQYF.

The sample holds a few counts of this clone. V gene TRBV4-3 combines with J gene TRBJ2-3; perhaps TRBD2 as D (5 bases). CDR3 length: 14 residues. From germline, CDR1 is LGHNA and CDR2 YSLEER. V lost 5 bases and J lost 5, with 14 bases in between. The chain's CDR3 is CASSSDGSRDTQYF. DNA for the CDR3: TGCGCCAGCAGCTCCGATGGGAGTCGAGATACGCAGTATTTT.

This clone has just a few counts. The gene calls are TRBV7-8 and TRBJ2-1; 9 bases are a match to TRBD2. The CDR3 extends over 15 amino acids. CDR1 is SGHVS, CDR2 FQNEAQ, per germline. Trimming cost V 2 bases and J 7 bases; bases outside gene matches: 6. The CDR3 sequence is CASSLKAGGGNEQFF. CDR3 bases: TGTGCCAGCAGCTTAAAAGCGGGAGGTGGGAATGAGCAGTTCTTC. The whole variable domain, filled in from reference TRBV7-8 and TRBJ2-1, reads GAGVSQSPRYKVAKRGQDVALRCDPISGHVSLFWYQQALGQGPEFLTYFQNEAQLDKSGLPSDRFFAERPEGSVSTLKIQRTQQEDSAVYLCASSLKAGGGNEQFFGPGTRLTVL.

This clone has more than one count but fewer than ten. The rearrangement joins TRBV19 to TRBJ2-7; tentatively, D is TRBD2 (5 bases). V gave up 4 bases and J gave up 2 bases, with 12 bases separating them. Germline V gene sequence: CDR1 LNHDA, CDR2 SQIVND (reference sequence). The CDR3 loop spans 14 amino acids. The CDR3 nucleotides read TGTGCCAGTAGTAGTTGGGAGATCCCCTACGAGCAGTACTTC. Protein: CASSSWEIPYEQYF.

This clone came up many times. The V gene is TRBV25-1, the J gene TRBJ2-1; the match to TRBD2 covers 10 bases. CDR3 length equals 15 residues. Germline assignment: CDR1 MGHDK and CDR2 SYGVNS. The V and J ends lost 1 base and 7 bases, in that order; junction bases with no gene match: 4. The CDR3 DNA reads TGTGCCAGCAGTGAATGGCTAGCGGGAGAGAATGAGCAGTTCTTC. This encodes CASSEWLAGENEQFF.

The genes are TRBV9 and TRBJ2-7; 9 positions match TRBD1. V was pared by 2 bases and J by 6 bases, with 6 bases of the junction left unmatched. Per the germline V gene, CDR1 is SGDLS and CDR2 is YYNGEE. This CDR3 region has 14 residues. The CDR3 loop is CASSVGQGSVEQYF. CDR3 DNA: TGTGCCAGCAGCGTCGGACAGGGGTCTGTCGAGCAGTACTTC.

The chain combines TRBV18 with TRBJ2-2; TRBD1 aligns across 9 bases. V lost 3 bases, J lost 2 bases, and 4 bases stayed unmatched. Germline V gene sequence: CDR1 KGHSH, CDR2 LQKENI. This CDR3 is built from 16 residues. In nucleotides, the CDR3 is TGTGCCAGCTCACCTGGACAGGGGCGAAACACCGGGGAGCTGTTTTTT. This encodes CASSPGQGRNTGELFF.

In the case of this clone: At one end the junction does not follow the germline gene, possibly because of a read error. V is TRBV7-3 and J is TRBJ2-7, with 9 bases identical to TRBD2. The CDR3 length is 16 residues. The germline gives CDR1 SGHTA, CDR2 FQGTGA. CDR3 sequence (DNA): TGTTCCAGCAGCCCCAACGGCGGGAGGGGATCCTACGAGCAGTACTTC. Amino acids: CSSSPNGGRGSYEQYF.

The rearrangement uses TRBV10-3 and TRBJ2-1; D may be TRBD2 (7 bases). The length of the CDR3 is 17 residues. CDR1 and CDR2 (germline): ENHRY, SYGVKD. With 6 bases removed from V and 7 bases from J, the gap between germline ends came to 25 bases. The CDR3 here is CAISGGLGAGVGNEQFF. The CDR3 nucleotides are TGTGCCATCAGCGGGGGCCTCGGTGCGGGAGTAGGTAATGAGCAGTTCTTC.

This chain connects TRBV15 to TRBJ1-1, with D possibly being TRBD1 (5 bases). The CDR3 length is 14 residues. The V gene's germline CDR1 is LNHNV and CDR2 YYDKDF (reference sequence). V was pared by 4 bases and J by 1 base, with 10 bases between. CDR3 protein: CATSTRQSNTEAFF. The CDR3 bases are TGTGCCACCAGCACAAGACAGTCGAACACTGAAGCTTTCTTT.

There are a few counts of this clone. J is TRBJ1-4 and V is TRBV14; tentative D call: TRBD1 (6 bases). Germline V gives CDR1 SGHDN, CDR2 FVKESK. V was cut by 5 bases and J by 8 bases, with 18 bases left in between. There are 15 residues in the CDR3. In DNA, the CDR3 is TGTGCCAGCAGCTACAGGGAGGGGGTTACGGAAAAACTGTTTTTT. As protein: CASSYREGVTEKLFF.

The chain combines TRBV28 with TRBJ1-1; D gene uncertain. Trimming took 6 bases from V and 1 from J, leaving 12 bases between them. CDR1 and CDR2 (germline): MDHEN, SYDVKM. The CDR3 has 14 residues. CDR3 coding DNA: TGTGCCAGCAGGGATTCCGGAGAGAACACTGAAGCTTTCTTT. As protein: CASRDSGENTEAFF.

The genes are TRBV7-2 and TRBJ2-1; 10 bases agree with TRBD2. Germline V lookup: CDR1 SGHTA, CDR2 FQGNSA. The CDR3 contains 14 residues. Losses at the gene ends were 5 bases for V and 6 bases for J; bases not matched to a gene: 4. CDR3 nucleotides: TGTGCCAGCAGCGTCTCTAGCGGGGGCAATGAGCAGTTCTTC. It specifies CASSVSSGGNEQFF.

This chain connects TRBV19 to TRBJ2-7, with 9 bases fitting TRBD1. V trimming: 5 bases; J trimming: 2 bases; junction bases outside the gene matches: 1. This CDR3 has 13 residues. Germline assignment: CDR1 LNHDA and CDR2 SQIVND (reference sequence). The CDR3 DNA is TGTGCCAGTAGTGACAGGGGGGCCTACGAGCAGTACTTC. Its translation: CASSDRGAYEQYF.